Presented here are 21 T cell receptor beta chains from one specimen sequenced in a study of cytomegalovirus exposure and HLA in healthy donors. The method was immunoSEQ multiplex PCR; TCRdb's version includes in-frame clones alone and lacks a portion of them. The repertoire consists of roughly 190,000 clones, with about 82% occurring once and the leading ten covering roughly 1.5%. The source material was PBMCs. These receptors were taken from a woman under 30 in good health and CMV-seronegative.

The chain recombines TRBV19 with TRBJ2-1; D call uncertain. V was clipped by 3 bases and J by 1 base, with 7 bases between them. Germline lookup yields CDR1 LNHDA and CDR2 SQIVND (reference sequence). This CDR3 has 14 residues. CDR3 bases: TGTGCCAGTAGTATGCGGAATTCCTACAATGAGCAGTTCTTC. This encodes CASSMRNSYNEQFF.

This clone appeared a few times. This sequence joins TRBV7-6 and TRBJ2-7, with 11 bases matching TRBD1. This CDR3 comprises 14 residues. Germline V CDR1 and CDR2: SGHVS, FNYEAQ. The ends lost 5 bases at V and 5 bases at J; junction bases unmatched: 5. The CDR3 coding sequence is TGTGCCAGCAGCCTTCCGGGACAGGGGGACGAGCAGTACTTC. Encoded protein: CASSLPGQGDEQYF.

With regard to this clone: The sample contains more than one DNA sequence encoding this CDR3. The chain carries TRBV5-1 and TRBJ1-5; 9 positions match TRBD1. The CDR3 is 14 residues long. The junction had 3 bases not matched to a gene; V was cut back by 4 bases and J by 4 bases. CDR1 SGHRS and CDR2 YFSETQ come from the germline V gene. CDR3 loop: CASSPDRGNQPQHF. CDR3 nucleotides: TGCGCCAGCAGCCCCGACAGGGGGAATCAGCCCCAGCATTTT.

CDR3 residues: CASSPGTGRDTQYF. Here the CDR3 DNA reads TGTGCCAGCTCACCCGGGACAGGGAGGGATACGCAGTATTTT. The V gene is TRBV18, the J gene TRBJ2-3; 9 bases are a match to TRBD1. V trimming: 3 bases; J trimming: 6 bases; junction bases outside the gene matches: 4. Germline V gene data show CDR1 as KGHSH and CDR2 as LQKENI. The CDR3 has 14 residues.

The chain links TRBV7-3 to TRBJ2-6, with 7 bases identical to TRBD1. The CDR3 is 17 amino acids. Germline values: CDR1 SGHTA, CDR2 FQGTGA. The J segment lost 4 bases and the V segment lost 2 bases, leaving 8 bases of the junction unmatched. CDR3 nucleotide sequence: TGTGCCAGCAGCTTATTACGGGACAGCGCGGGGGCCAACGTCCTGACTTTC. Its protein product is CASSLLRDSAGANVLTF. Full variable domain (missing parts from reference TRBV7-3 and TRBJ2-6): GAGVSQTPSNKVTEKGKYVELRCDPISGHTALYWYRQSLGQGPEFLIYFQGTGAADDSGLPNDRFFAVRPEGSVSTLKIQRTERGDSAVYLCASSLLRDSAGANVLTFGAGSRLTVL.

This sequence joins TRBV5-1 and TRBJ2-7, with D possibly TRBD1 on 6 matching bases. V was clipped by 2 bases and J by 2 bases, with 14 bases between them. CDR1 and CDR2 from the germline V gene are SGHRS and YFSETQ. The CDR3 extends over 15 amino acids. The CDR3: CASSFRGFLTYEQYF. CDR3 bases: TGCGCCAGCAGCTTCAGGGGTTTCCTGACCTACGAGCAGTACTTC.

The V gene is TRBV4-2, the J gene TRBJ2-3; 8 positions match TRBD2. This CDR3 region has 15 residues. Trimming removed 4 bases from V and 1 base from J; junction bases left unmatched: 4. Germline CDR1 LGHNA, CDR2 YNFKEQ. CDR3 bases: TGTGCCAGCAGCCGACGAGCGGGGGGCACAGATACGCAGTATTTT. This sequence encodes CASSRRAGGTDTQYF.

The chain joins TRBV2 to TRBJ2-3; TRBD1 matches at 7 bases. This CDR3 spans 13 amino acids. V lost 7 bases, J lost 1 base, and 2 bases stayed unmatched. The germline CDR1 and CDR2 sequences are SNHLY and FYNNEI. The CDR3 loop is CASKTGRTDTQYF. The CDR3 region has the DNA TGTGCCAGCAAGACAGGGCGCACAGATACGCAGTATTTT.

The chain carries TRBV7-2 and TRBJ2-7; tentative D call: TRBD1 (5 bases). CDR3 length: 12 residues. Germline V gives CDR1 SGHTA, CDR2 FQGNSA. V dropped 3 bases and J dropped 3 bases, with 6 bases sitting between them. CDR3 sequence reads: CASSFTGYEQYF. Written as DNA, the CDR3 is TGTGCCAGCAGCTTTACAGGCTACGAGCAGTACTTC.

The chain recombines TRBV11-2 with TRBJ1-1; 7 bases agree with TRBD1. The CDR3 extends over 15 amino acids. Germline CDR1 reads SGHAT; CDR2 reads FQNNGV. V trimming: 5 bases; J trimming: 2 bases; junction bases outside the gene matches: 8. Here the CDR3 DNA reads TGTGCCAGCAGCACCGGGACAGATATTAACACTGAAGCTTTCTTT. Translation: CASSTGTDINTEAFF. The variable domain in full, with the rest retrieved from reference TRBV11-2 and TRBJ1-1, is EAGVAQSPRYKIIEKRQSVAFWCNPISGHATLYWYQQILGQGPKLLIQFQNNGVVDDSQLPKDRFSAERLKGVDSTLKIQPAKLEDSAVYLCASSTGTDINTEAFFGQGTRLTVV.

The rearrangement links TRBV4-2 to TRBJ2-7; D unclear. This CDR3 region has 15 residues. With 5 bases removed from V and 4 bases from J, the gap between germline ends came to 18 bases. The germline gives CDR1 LGHNA, CDR2 YNFKEQ. The CDR3: CASSTRSGMSYEQYF. Here the CDR3 DNA reads TGTGCCAGCAGCACCCGCTCAGGAATGTCGTACGAGCAGTACTTC.

The chain links TRBV7-9 to TRBJ1-5; 11 bases align to TRBD1. The ends lost 4 bases at V and 4 bases at J; junction bases unmatched: 3. The CDR3 is made up of 15 amino acids. From germline, CDR1 is SEHNR and CDR2 FQNEAQ (reference sequence). CDR3 coding DNA: TGTGCCAGCAGCTCCGGGACAGGGGGGAATCAGCCCCAGCATTTT. Translating it yields CASSSGTGGNQPQHF.

The chain couples TRBV7-3 to TRBJ2-1; D possibly corresponds to TRBD2 (5 bases). V gave up 0 bases and J gave up 0 bases, with 6 bases separating them. The CDR3 has 15 residues. The germline V gene encodes CDR1 SGHTA and CDR2 FQGTGA. CDR3 nucleotide sequence: TGTGCCAGCAGCTTAACAGGGAGCTCCTACAATGAGCAGTTCTTC. Encoded protein: CASSLTGSSYNEQFF.

The genes are TRBV29-1 and TRBJ1-2; 10 bases agree with TRBD1. Germline CDR1 is SQVTM and CDR2 is ANQGSEA. The junction had 9 bases not matched to a gene; V was cut back by 2 bases and J by 6 bases. CDR3 size: 15 residues. CDR3 sequence: CSVETYRQGADGYTF. Here the CDR3 DNA reads TGCAGCGTTGAAACTTACCGACAGGGGGCGGATGGCTACACCTTC.

This clone is termed medium-sized. The genes are TRBV6-1 and TRBJ2-1; the D gene is possibly TRBD2 (6 bases). Per germline, CDR1 MNHNS and CDR2 SASEGT. Trimming shortened V by 0 bases and J by 1 base, and 7 bases separated the two germline ends. The CDR3 runs 15 residues. DNA of the CDR3: TGTGCCAGCAGTGAAGCTAGCGGATCCTACAATGAGCAGTTCTTC. It translates to CASSEASGSYNEQFF.

The chain joins TRBV5-4 to TRBJ2-7, with 8 bases fitting TRBD2. CDR1 and CDR2 (germline): SGHNT, YYREEE (reference sequence). The CDR3 extends over 15 amino acids. With V trimmed by 1 base and J by 1 base, 4 bases remained unmatched. Here the CDR3 DNA reads TGTGCCAGCAGCTTGACTGGCGGGGGGTCCTACGAGCAGTACTTC. This translates into CASSLTGGGSYEQYF. The entire variable domain, with the rest obtained from reference TRBV5-4 and TRBJ2-7, is as follows: ETGVTQSPTHLIKTRGQQVTLRCSSQSGHNTVSWYQQALGQGPQFIFQYYREEENGRGNFPPRFSGLQFPNYSSELNVNALELDDSALYLCASSLTGGGSYEQYFGPGTRLTVT.

V and J are TRBV7-3 and TRBJ1-2, with 8 bases aligning to TRBD1. The length of the CDR3 is 13 residues. V trimming: 5 bases; J trimming: 3 bases; junction bases outside the gene matches: 2. Germline CDR1 reads SGHTA; CDR2 reads FQGTGA. The CDR3 reads CASSVTGDYGYTF. The CDR3 DNA is TGTGCCAGCAGCGTGACAGGGGACTATGGCTACACCTTC.

The chain uses TRBV6-5 and TRBJ2-1; weak D call: TRBD2 (6 bases). Between the trimmed V and J ends, which lost 7 bases and 5 bases, there was a span of 15 bases. The CDR3 sequence is 14 residues long. Germline assignment: CDR1 MNHEY and CDR2 SVGAGI. This CDR3 is CASNLAGTHNEQFF. The DNA of the CDR3 is TGTGCCAGCAACCTGGCGGGGACTCACAATGAGCAGTTCTTC.

J is TRBJ1-2 and V is TRBV27, with a tentative D call TRBD1 (5 bases). This CDR3 is 15 amino acids long. V lost 4 bases to trimming and J lost 10 bases, with 22 bases between them. In germline, CDR1 is MNHEY, CDR2 SMNVEV (reference sequence). The CDR3 sequence: CASSSQGTTVGYYTF. The CDR3 coding sequence is TGTGCCAGCAGTTCCCAAGGCACGACAGTCGGGTACTACACCTTC.

By proportion, this clone is medium-sized (0.01 to 0.1%). The J gene is TRBJ2-5, the V gene TRBV6-1; the match to TRBD2 covers 12 bases. This CDR3 region has 15 residues. Germline assignment: CDR1 MNHNS and CDR2 SASEGT. V shed 2 bases and J 2 bases; nucleotides not matched to a gene: 0. The DNA for the CDR3 is TGTGCCAGCAGTGAACTAGCGGGGGGGCAAGAGACCCAGTACTTC. Amino acid sequence: CASSELAGGQETQYF.

This clone was seen just once. The CDR3: CASTPRAAEGNIQYF. DNA of the CDR3: TGTGCCAGCACCCCCCGCGCGGCGGAGGGAAACATTCAGTACTTC. The chain recombines TRBV7-2 with TRBJ2-4, with D possibly being TRBD2 (6 bases). Germline assignment: CDR1 SGHTA and CDR2 FQGNSA. Trimming cost V 7 bases and J 6 bases, with 19 bases left between them. The CDR3 totals 15 residues.